The T cell receptor (beta chain) under discussion was sequenced for a study of blood T cell repertoires in COVID-19. Study processing details: From reference gene primer amplification, estimates of nucleated cell counts were derived. Generated by immunoSEQ multiplex PCR, the TCRdb table keeps only in-frame clones and is missing some. That table supplies the V and J calls and clone size; D and trimming were determined from the DNA. Among approximately 330,000 clones listed, 80% to 90% were seen once. In terms of age and location, participants ranged from about 18 to 90 years and lived in approximately 26 US areas. Which cohort a participant joined came from the clinical history participants gave. Per the germline V gene, CDR1 is LGHNA and CDR2 is YSLEER. V shed 3 bases, J shed 4 bases, and the junction held 5 bases outside the gene matches. The CDR3 covers 15 residues.

This chain links TRBV4-3 with TRBJ1-1, with TRBD1 matching over 10 bases. Sequencing was performed on PBMCs or T cells enriched from blood (not recorded which). This receptor was identified in a woman between 35 and 50 years old with acute COVID-19. As DNA, the CDR3 is TGCGCCAGCAGCCAGGGACAGGGGTGGGCCACTGAAGCTTTCTTT. It encodes CASSQGQGWATEAFF.